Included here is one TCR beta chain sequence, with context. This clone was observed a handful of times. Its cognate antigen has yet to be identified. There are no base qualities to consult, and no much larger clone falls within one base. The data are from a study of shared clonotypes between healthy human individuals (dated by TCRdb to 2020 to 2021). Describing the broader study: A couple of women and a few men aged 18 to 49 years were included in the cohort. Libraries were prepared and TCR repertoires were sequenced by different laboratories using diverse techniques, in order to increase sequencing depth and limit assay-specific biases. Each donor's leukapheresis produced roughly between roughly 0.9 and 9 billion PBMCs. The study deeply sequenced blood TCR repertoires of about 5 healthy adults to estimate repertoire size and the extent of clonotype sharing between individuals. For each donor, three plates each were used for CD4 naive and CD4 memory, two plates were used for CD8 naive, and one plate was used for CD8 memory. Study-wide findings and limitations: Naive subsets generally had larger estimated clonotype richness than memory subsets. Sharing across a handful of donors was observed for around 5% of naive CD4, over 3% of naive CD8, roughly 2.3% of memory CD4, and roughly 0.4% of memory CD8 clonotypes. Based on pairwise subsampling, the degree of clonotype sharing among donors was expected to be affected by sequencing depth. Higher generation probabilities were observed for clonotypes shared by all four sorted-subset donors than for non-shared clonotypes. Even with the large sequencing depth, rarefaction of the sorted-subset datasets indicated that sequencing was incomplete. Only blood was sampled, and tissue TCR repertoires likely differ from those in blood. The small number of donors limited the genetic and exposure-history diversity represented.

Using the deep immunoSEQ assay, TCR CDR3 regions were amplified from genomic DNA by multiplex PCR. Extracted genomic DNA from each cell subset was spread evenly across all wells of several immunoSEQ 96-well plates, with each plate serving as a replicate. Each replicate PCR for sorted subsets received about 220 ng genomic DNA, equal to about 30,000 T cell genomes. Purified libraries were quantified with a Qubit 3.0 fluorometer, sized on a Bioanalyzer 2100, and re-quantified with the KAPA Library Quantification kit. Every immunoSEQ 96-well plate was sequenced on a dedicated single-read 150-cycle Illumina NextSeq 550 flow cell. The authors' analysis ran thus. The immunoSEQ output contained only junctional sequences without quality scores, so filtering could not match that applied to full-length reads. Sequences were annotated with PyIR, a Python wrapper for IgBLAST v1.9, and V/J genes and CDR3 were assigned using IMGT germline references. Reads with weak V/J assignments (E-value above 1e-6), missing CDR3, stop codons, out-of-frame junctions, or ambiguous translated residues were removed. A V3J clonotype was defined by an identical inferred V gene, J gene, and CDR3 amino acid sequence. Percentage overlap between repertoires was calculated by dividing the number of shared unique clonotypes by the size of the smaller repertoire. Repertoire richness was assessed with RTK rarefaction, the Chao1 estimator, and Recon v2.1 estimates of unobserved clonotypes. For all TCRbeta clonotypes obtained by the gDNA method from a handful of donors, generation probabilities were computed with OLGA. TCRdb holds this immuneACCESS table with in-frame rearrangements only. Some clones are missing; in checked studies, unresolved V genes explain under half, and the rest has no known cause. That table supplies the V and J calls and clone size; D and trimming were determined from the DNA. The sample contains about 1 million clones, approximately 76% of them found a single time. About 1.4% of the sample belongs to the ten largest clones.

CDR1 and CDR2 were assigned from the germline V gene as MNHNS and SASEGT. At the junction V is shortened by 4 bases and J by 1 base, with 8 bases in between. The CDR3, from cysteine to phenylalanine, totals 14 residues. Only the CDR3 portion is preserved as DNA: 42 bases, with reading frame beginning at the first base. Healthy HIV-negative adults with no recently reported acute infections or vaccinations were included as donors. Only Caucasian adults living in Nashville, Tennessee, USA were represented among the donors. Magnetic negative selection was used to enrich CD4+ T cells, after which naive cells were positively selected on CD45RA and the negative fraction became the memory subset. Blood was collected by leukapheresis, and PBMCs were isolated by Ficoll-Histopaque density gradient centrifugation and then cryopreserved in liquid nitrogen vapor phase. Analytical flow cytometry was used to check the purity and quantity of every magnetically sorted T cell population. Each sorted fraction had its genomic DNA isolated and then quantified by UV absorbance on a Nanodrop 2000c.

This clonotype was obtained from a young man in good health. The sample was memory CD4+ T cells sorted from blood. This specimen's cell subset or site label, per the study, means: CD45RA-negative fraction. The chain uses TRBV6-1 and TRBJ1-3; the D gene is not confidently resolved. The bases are TGTGCCAGCAGTGCCGAGAGGTCTGGAAACACCATATATTTT. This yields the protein CASSAERSGNTIYF.